This T cell receptor beta chain is drawn from a study of shared clonotypes between healthy human individuals. Overall study results and limits: Sharing across four donors was highest in naive CD4 (approximately 5%) and lowest in memory CD8 (approximately 0.4%).

The naive CD8 population came from CD45RO-negative cells selected for CCR7, without terminally differentiated effector memory CD45RA+ cells. V lost 3 bases and J lost 8; bases outside the gene matches: 14. This CDR3 comprises 16 residues. The germline CDR1 and CDR2 sequences are LNHDA and SQIVND (reference sequence). The sample holds one count of this clone. Its antigen remains unknown. A roughly 200 ng quantity of DNA, tens of thousands of T cell genomes, went into the sorted-subset replicate PCRs. Original processing notes: Junction-only sequences produced by ImmunoSEQ had no quality scores, so filtering differed. TCRdb's table, derived via immunoSEQ multiplex PCR, lists solely in-frame clones and lacks some. V and J calls plus clone size are reproduced from that table; the DNA served to infer D and trimming. The sample shows around 600,000 clones, about 95% of them seen only once.

The sample taken for sequencing was naive CD8+ T cells sorted from blood. The source is a woman in her 30s in good health. V and J are TRBV19 and TRBJ1-1; 8 bases are a match to TRBD1. CDR3 amino acids: CASSMGPNAGGAEAFF. The CDR3, as DNA: TGTGCCAGTAGTATGGGACCAAACGCAGGGGGCGCCGAAGCTTTCTTT.